This T cell receptor beta chain comes out of a study of cytomegalovirus exposure and HLA in healthy donors. General study points: Rarity characterized most TCR sequences, yet some public TCRs appeared in many donors. Presence/absence analyses took donor sequencing depth as roughly uniform.

This CDR3 has 13 residues. V was shortened by 2 bases and J by 4 bases, with 8 bases between the two germline ends. The V gene's germline CDR1 is MDHEN and CDR2 SYDVKM. Regarding this clone: Its antigen remains unidentified. The sample holds other DNA sequences that translate to the same CDR3.

Amplification used 60 Vbeta primers and 13 Jbeta primers. Sequenced by immunoSEQ multiplex PCR; TCRdb stores in-frame clones only, minus some. The sample has about 140,000 clones, around four fifths seen once. V gene TRBV28 combines with J gene TRBJ1-2; tentatively, D is TRBD1 (5 bases). The sample comprised PBMCs. The receptor's source is a man aged 25-40 years in good health and CMV-seropositive. The CDR3 bases are TGTGCCAGCAGTTTACAGGGTCCCTATGGCTACACCTTC. Translation gives CASSLQGPYGYTF.